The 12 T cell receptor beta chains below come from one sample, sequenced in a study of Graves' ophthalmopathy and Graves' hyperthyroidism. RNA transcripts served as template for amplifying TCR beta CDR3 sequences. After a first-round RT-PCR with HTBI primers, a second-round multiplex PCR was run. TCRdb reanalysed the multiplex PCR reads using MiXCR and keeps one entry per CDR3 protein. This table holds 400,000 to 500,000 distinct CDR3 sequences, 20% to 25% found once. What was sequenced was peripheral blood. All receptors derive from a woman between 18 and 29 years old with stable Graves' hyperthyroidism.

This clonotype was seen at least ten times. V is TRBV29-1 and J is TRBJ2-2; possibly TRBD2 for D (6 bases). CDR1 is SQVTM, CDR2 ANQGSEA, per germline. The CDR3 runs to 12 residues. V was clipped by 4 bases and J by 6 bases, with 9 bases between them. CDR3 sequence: CSVGREAGELFF. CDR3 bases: TGCAGCGTTGGGAGGGAGGCCGGGGAGCTGTTTTTT.

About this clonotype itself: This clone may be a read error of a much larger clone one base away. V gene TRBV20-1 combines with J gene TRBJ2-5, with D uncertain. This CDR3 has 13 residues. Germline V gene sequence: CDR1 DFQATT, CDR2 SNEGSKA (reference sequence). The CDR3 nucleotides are TGCAGTGCAGACAAGCAGTACCAAGAGACCAAGTACTTC. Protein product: CSADKQYQETKYF.

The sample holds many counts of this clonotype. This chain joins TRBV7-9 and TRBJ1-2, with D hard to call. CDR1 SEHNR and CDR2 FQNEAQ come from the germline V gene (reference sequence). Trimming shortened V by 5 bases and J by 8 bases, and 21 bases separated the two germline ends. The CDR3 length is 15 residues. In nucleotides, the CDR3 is TGTGCCAGCAGCGCACTACAATCCGGGTACCGGGGCTACACCTTC. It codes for CASSALQSGYRGYTF.

The CDR3 DNA is TGTGCCATCAGTACCGTCCCCGGCGGTGGGGAGCTGTTTTTT. Protein sequence: CAISTVPGGGELFF. The rearrangement links TRBV10-3 to TRBJ2-2; D call uncertain. Per the germline V gene, CDR1 is ENHRY and CDR2 is SYGVKD. Trimming took off 5 bases at V and 8 bases at J, with 15 bases between the two ends. CDR3 size: 14 residues.

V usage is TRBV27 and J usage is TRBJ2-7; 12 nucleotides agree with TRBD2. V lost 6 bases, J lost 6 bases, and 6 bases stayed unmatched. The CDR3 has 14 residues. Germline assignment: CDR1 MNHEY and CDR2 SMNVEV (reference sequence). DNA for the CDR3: TGTGCCAGCAGGACCAGACTAGCGGGAGTCGAGCAGTACTTC. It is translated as CASRTRLAGVEQYF.

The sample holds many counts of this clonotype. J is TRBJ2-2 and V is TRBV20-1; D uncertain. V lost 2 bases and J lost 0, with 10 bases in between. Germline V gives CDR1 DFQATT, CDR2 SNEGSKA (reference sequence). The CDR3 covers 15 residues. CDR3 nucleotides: TGCAGTGCTAGATCAGAGTTCGCGAACACCGGGGAGCTGTTTTTT. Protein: CSARSEFANTGELFF.

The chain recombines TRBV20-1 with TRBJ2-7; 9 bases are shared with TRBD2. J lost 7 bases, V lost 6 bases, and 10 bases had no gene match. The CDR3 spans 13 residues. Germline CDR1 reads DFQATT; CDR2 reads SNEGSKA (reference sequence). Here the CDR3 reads CSASGRKVGEQYF. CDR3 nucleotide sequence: TGCAGTGCAAGCGGGAGGAAGGTGGGGGAGCAGTACTTC.

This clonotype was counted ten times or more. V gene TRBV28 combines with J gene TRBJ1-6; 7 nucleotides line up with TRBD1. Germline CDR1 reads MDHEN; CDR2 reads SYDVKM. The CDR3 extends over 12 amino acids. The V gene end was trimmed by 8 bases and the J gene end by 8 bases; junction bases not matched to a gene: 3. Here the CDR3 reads CASRQGDSPLHF. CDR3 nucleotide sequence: TGTGCCAGCCGACAGGGTGATTCACCCCTCCACTTT.

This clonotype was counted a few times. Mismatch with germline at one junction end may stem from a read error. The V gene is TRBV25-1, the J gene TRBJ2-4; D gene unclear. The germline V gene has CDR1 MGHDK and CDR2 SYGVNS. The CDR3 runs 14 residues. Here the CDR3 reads CASTPPDEKNIKYF. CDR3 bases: TGTGCCAGCACCCCACCGGACGAAAAAAACATTAAGTACTTC.

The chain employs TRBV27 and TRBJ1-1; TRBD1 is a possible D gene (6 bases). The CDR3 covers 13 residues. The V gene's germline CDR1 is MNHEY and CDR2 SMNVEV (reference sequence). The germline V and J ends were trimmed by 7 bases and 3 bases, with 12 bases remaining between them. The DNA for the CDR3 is TGTGCCAGCACCCAGAACAGGGACACTGAAGCTTTCTTT. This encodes CASTQNRDTEAFF.

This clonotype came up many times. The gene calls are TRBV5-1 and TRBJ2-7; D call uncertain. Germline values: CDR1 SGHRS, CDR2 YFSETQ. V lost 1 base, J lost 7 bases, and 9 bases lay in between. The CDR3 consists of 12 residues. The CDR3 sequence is CASSLIGDEQYF. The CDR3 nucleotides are TGCGCCAGCAGCTTGATCGGTGATGAGCAGTACTTC.

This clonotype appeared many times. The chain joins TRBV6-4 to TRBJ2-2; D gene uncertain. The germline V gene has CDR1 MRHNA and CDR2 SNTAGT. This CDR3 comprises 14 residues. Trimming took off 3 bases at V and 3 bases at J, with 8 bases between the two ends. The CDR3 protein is CASSEGGDTGELFF. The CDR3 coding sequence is TGTGCCAGCAGTGAAGGCGGCGACACCGGGGAGCTGTTTTTT.